This is a list of T cell receptor beta chains from one sample in a study of cytomegalovirus exposure and HLA in healthy donors. Profiling relied on immunoSEQ multiplex PCR, and the TCRdb table lists in-frame clones only, not all of them. Of 150,000 or so clones in the sample, 70% to 80% were seen once. Specimen: PBMCs. The receptors originated from a man in his late teens or twenties in good health and CMV-seropositive. CDR3s include the opening cysteine and the closing phenylalanine or tryptophan. Fields, in order: J gene, V gene, clone size, D gene, CDR3 protein, CDR3 DNA. D genes are given only for firm matches. Not every row has a clone size; where given, it reads once, few, many or a size class.

TRBJ1-1	TRBV5-1	.	TRBD1	CASSSGQGGTEAFF	TGCGCCAGCAGCTCCGGACAGGGAGGGACTGAAGCTTTCTTT
TRBJ1-2	TRBV11-3	.	.	CASSLDPTGLVTF	TGTGCCAGCAGCTTAGATCCGACAGGTCTCGTCACCTTC
TRBJ1-2	TRBV11-2	.	.	CASSLDSLANYGYTF	TGTGCCAGCAGCTTAGATTCACTAGCTAACTATGGCTACACCTTC
TRBJ1-1	TRBV19	.	.	CASSVGLRGTEAFF	TGTGCCAGTAGTGTAGGATTACGGGGCACTGAAGCTTTCTTT
TRBJ1-2	TRBV19	.	.	CASSPPGDGYTF	TGTGCCAGTAGTCCCCCGGGGGATGGCTACACCTTC
TRBJ1-2	TRBV2	.	.	CASSVYRVGGYTF	TGTGCCAGCAGTGTTTACAGGGTGGGTGGCTACACCTTC
TRBJ2-2	TRBV7-3	.	TRBD1	CASSLLGQTTGELFF	TGTGCCAGCAGCTTATTGGGACAGACGACCGGGGAGCTGTTTTTT
TRBJ1-2	TRBV10-3	.	.	CAISEFDSTDYGYTF	TGTGCCATCAGTGAATTTGATAGCACGGACTATGGCTACACCTTC
TRBJ2-2	TRBV4-1	.	TRBD1	CASSQAKFRDRASRNTGELFF	TGCGCCAGCAGCCAAGCCAAGTTTAGGGACAGGGCCTCTAGGAACACCGGGGAGCTGTTTTTT
TRBJ1-1	TRBV25-1	.	TRBD1	CASSEYGQGANTEAFF	TGTGCCAGCAGTGAATACGGACAGGGAGCTAACACTGAAGCTTTCTTT
TRBJ1-1	TRBV19	.	.	CASSIWALGSEAFF	TGTGCCAGTAGTATTTGGGCTCTGGGGAGTGAAGCTTTCTTT
TRBJ1-1	TRBV18	.	.	CASSPIDGGNTEAFF	TGTGCCAGCTCACCGATTGATGGCGGGAACACTGAAGCTTTCTTT
TRBJ2-1	TRBV7-8	.	TRBD2	CASSYAGMDRRTSLYNEQFF	TGTGCCAGCAGCTACGCAGGGATGGACCGGAGGACTAGCCTCTACAATGAGCAGTTCTTC
TRBJ2-1	TRBV10-1	once	TRBD2	CASSAPAGGQFF	TGCGCCAGCAGTGCACCGGCGGGAGGCCAGTTCTTC
TRBJ2-1	TRBV7-9	.	TRBD1	CASSSDRVGYNEQFF	TGTGCCAGCAGCTCGGACAGGGTAGGCTACAATGAGCAGTTCTTC
TRBJ2-1	TRBV27	.	.	CASSLTDGTIKFF	TGTGCCAGCAGTTTAACAGACGGGACAATCAAGTTCTTC
TRBJ1-4	TRBV7-9	once	.	CASSYPEGGIGEKLFF	TGTGCCAGCAGCTACCCCGAGGGGGGGATAGGGGAAAAACTGTTTTTT
TRBJ1-2	TRBV5-1	few	.	CASSLEQGYGYTF	TGCGCCAGCAGCTTGGAACAGGGCTATGGCTACACCTTC
TRBJ2-1	TRBV27	.	.	CASRQANEQFF	TGTGCCAGTAGACAGGCCAATGAGCAGTTCTTC
TRBJ2-1	TRBV13	.	.	CASSIGRVGGYSYNEQFF	TGTGCCAGCAGCATAGGTCGGGTGGGGGGATATTCCTACAATGAGCAGTTCTTC
TRBJ2-7	TRBV25-1	.	TRBD2	CASTKSGKGNYEQYF	TGTGCCAGCACGAAAAGCGGGAAGGGGAACTACGAGCAGTACTTC
TRBJ2-1	TRBV10-1	.	TRBD2	CASSPPGLVGNNEQFF	TGCGCCAGCAGCCCCCCGGGACTAGTGGGAAACAATGAGCAGTTCTTC
TRBJ2-3	TRBV5-4	.	.	CASRGGTGTVTDTQYF	TGTGCCAGCAGGGGCGGAACAGGGACGGTCACAGATACGCAGTATTTT
TRBJ2-1	TRBV27	.	TRBD2	CASSPLLREGSMEQFF	TGTGCCAGCAGCCCCCTTTTGCGGGAGGGTTCTATGGAGCAGTTCTTC
TRBJ2-3	TRBV4-1	.	.	CASSRSVQFGTDTQYF	TGCGCCAGCAGCCGGTCCGTCCAGTTCGGCACAGATACGCAGTATTTT